This T cell receptor (beta chain) was retrieved from a study of T-cell reconstitution after alpha-beta-depleted transplantation in children. Unique molecular identifiers were built into the TCRbeta library. Using its own MiXCR run on the PCR reads, TCRdb lists one record per CDR3 protein. This sample has about 490,000 distinct CDR3 sequences, with over 9.5% found just once. V gave up 0 bases and J gave up 11 bases, with 14 bases separating them. This CDR3 has 13 residues. Looked up from germline, CDR1 is DFQATT and CDR2 is SNEGSKA (reference sequence). Study conclusions and caveats: The origin of alpha-beta T cells about two months after transplant was reportedly several hundred expanded graft clones.

This clonotype was observed at least ten times. Its antigen is not identified. Sample: PBMCs, taken before TCRalphabeta/CD19-depleted stem cell transplant. The TCR comes from a child younger than 10 with inherited bone marrow failure, due to receive a stem cell transplant. The V gene is TRBV20-1, the J gene TRBJ1-5; the D gene is possibly TRBD1 (6 bases). The CDR3 here is CSARERTVGAQHF. The CDR3 nucleotides are TGCAGTGCTAGAGAGAGGACAGTCGGGGCCCAGCATTTT.